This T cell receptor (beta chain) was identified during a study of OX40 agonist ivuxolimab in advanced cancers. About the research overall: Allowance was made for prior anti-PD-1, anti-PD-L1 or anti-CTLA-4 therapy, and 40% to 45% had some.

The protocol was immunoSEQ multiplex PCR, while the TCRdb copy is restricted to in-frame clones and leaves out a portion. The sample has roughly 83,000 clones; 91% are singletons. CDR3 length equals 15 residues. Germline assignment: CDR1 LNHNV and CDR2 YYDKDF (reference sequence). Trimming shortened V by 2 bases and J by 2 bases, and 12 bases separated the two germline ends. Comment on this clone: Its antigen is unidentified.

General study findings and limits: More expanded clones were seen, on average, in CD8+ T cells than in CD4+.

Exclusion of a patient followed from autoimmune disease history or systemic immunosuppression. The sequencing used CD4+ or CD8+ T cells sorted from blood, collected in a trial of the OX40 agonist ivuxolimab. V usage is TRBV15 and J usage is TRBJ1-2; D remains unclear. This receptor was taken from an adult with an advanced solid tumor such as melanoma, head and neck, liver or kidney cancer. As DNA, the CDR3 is TGTGCCACCAGCAGAAGTCGCGGTCCAAACTATGGCTACACCTTC. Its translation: CATSRSRGPNYGYTF.